These 17 T cell receptor beta chains were all obtained from the same sample, sequenced in a study of persistence of HIV-infected CD4 T cells. The stimulus was an HIV-1 Gag 15-mer peptide pool, 0.85 to 1 ug/peptide/mL. CD40L-negative CD69-negative CD45RO-high memory CD4+ T cells were sorted as populations depleted of antigen-responding cells. Their antigen targets remain unknown. This was the immunoSEQ version 4 assay in survey mode. Sequencing used immunoSEQ multiplex PCR; TCRdb keeps in-frame clones, though not all of them. The sample gives just under 65,000 clones, over 60% of which show up once; under 2% is in the top ten. Sample: CD4+ T cells sorted from PBMCs after roughly 18-hour stimulation, taken from a patient who received antiretroviral therapy. All receptors come from an adult man with HIV who was CMV-seropositive.

CDR3 sequence (DNA): TGTGCCAGCAGTGAAGGCGGGGCCCTAGGTGCGTTCTCCACCGGGGAGCTGTTTTTT. Protein product: CASSEGGALGAFSTGELFF. V gene TRBV2 combines with J gene TRBJ2-2; a possible D gene is TRBD2 (6 bases). This CDR3 is built from 19 residues. V lost 1 base and J 4 bases, leaving 22 bases between the germline ends. Looked up from germline, CDR1 is SNHLY and CDR2 is FYNNEI.

This rearrangement joins TRBV5-1 to TRBJ2-3; 13 nucleotides align to TRBD2. V lost 0 bases and J lost 0; bases outside the gene matches: 10. Germline V gives CDR1 SGHRS, CDR2 YFSETQ. The CDR3 length is 20 residues. The DNA for the CDR3 is TGCGCCAGCAGCTTGGTTACTAGCGGGAGGGTACCCTCTAGCACAGATACGCAGTATTTT. It is translated as CASSLVTSGRVPSSTDTQYF.

The chain links TRBV5-5 to TRBJ1-2; a possible D gene is TRBD1 (6 bases). This CDR3 contains 19 residues. V lost 1 base and J lost 2, with 24 bases in between. Germline V gene sequence: CDR1 SGHKS, CDR2 YYEKEE (reference sequence). In nucleotides, the CDR3 is TGTGCCAGCAGCTTGAGAAGTGGGACAAAGGGAGGAGGGAACTATGGCTACACCTTC. This sequence encodes CASSLRSGTKGGGNYGYTF.

J is TRBJ1-5 and V is TRBV3-1 (or the pseudogene TRBV3-2); TRBD1 might be the D (5 bases). The CDR3 is 13 amino acids. V was cut by 3 bases and J by 5 bases, with 8 bases left in between. The germline CDR1 and CDR2 sequences are LGHDT and YNNKEL (reference sequence). CDR3 nucleotide sequence: TGTGCCAGCAGCCAGGGGACGGATCAGCCCCAGCATTTT. Its translation is CASSQGTDQPQHF.

This clone was observed a few times. This chain links TRBV7-8 with TRBJ1-6; D remains unclear. Germline CDR1 SGHVS, CDR2 FQNEAQ. V lost 6 bases to trimming and J lost 7 bases, with 10 bases between them. CDR3 length equals 13 residues. The CDR3, as DNA: TGTGCCAGCAGAATCACGGGAAATTCACCCCTCCACTTT. This sequence encodes CASRITGNSPLHF.

The gene calls are TRBV28 and TRBJ1-6; TRBD1 is a possible D gene (5 bases). V was clipped by 6 bases and J by 6 bases, with 15 bases between them. The germline V gene has CDR1 MDHEN and CDR2 SYDVKM. There are 15 residues in the CDR3. The DNA for the CDR3 is TGTGCCAGCAGAACGCAGGGTGTCGGTAATTCACCCCTCCACTTT. This translates into CASRTQGVGNSPLHF.

The CDR3 spells CASTDRADQPQHF. The CDR3 DNA reads TGCGCCAGCACGGACCGAGCAGATCAGCCCCAGCATTTT. The chain carries TRBV10-2 and TRBJ1-5; D uncertain. The CDR3 is made up of 13 amino acids. Looked up from germline, CDR1 is WSHSY and CDR2 is SAAADI. V lost 7 bases to trimming and J lost 5 bases, with 12 bases between them.

The rearrangement joins TRBV28 to TRBJ1-5; 11 bases line up with TRBD1. The germline gives CDR1 MDHEN, CDR2 SYDVKM. This CDR3 has 14 amino acids. Unmatched junction bases numbered 3, after V lost 5 bases and J lost 6 bases. The CDR3 bases are TGTGCCAGCAGTCCGGGACAGGGGGGTCAGCCCCAGCATTTT. Encoded protein: CASSPGQGGQPQHF.

The chain employs TRBV6-5 and TRBJ1-5; D remains ambiguous. The CDR3 extends over 13 amino acids. Trimming left V 5 bases short and J 0 bases short, with 5 bases between. Germline V lookup: CDR1 MNHEY, CDR2 SVGAGI. As DNA, the CDR3 is TGTGCCAGCAGTAGTTATAGCAATCAGCCCCAGCATTTT. Protein: CASSSYSNQPQHF.

The V and J genes are TRBV9 and TRBJ2-7; 8 bases map to TRBD1. The V and J ends lost 5 bases and 7 bases, in that order; junction bases with no gene match: 14. Germline lookup yields CDR1 SGDLS and CDR2 YYNGEE. CDR3 length: 15 residues. The CDR3 sequence is CASSKVYGQGGEQYF. CDR3 in DNA: TGTGCCAGCAGTAAAGTCTATGGACAGGGTGGTGAGCAGTACTTC.

This clone was seen only a few times. The V gene is TRBV7-9, the J gene TRBJ2-2; 13 bases align to TRBD2. Losses at the gene ends were 5 bases for V and 4 bases for J; bases not matched to a gene: 13. This CDR3 contains 19 residues. Germline V gives CDR1 SEHNR, CDR2 FQNEAQ (reference sequence). This chain's CDR3 is CASSPPRTSGGAGTGELFF. The DNA for the CDR3 is TGTGCCAGCAGCCCCCCGCGCACTAGCGGGGGGGCGGGCACCGGGGAGCTGTTTTTT.

The chain employs TRBV2 and TRBJ2-3; 7 bases line up with TRBD2. The ends lost 2 bases at V and 1 base at J; junction bases unmatched: 0. Germline V lookup: CDR1 SNHLY, CDR2 FYNNEI. CDR3 length equals 14 residues. CDR3 in amino acids: CASSETSGTDTQYF. DNA for the CDR3: TGTGCCAGCAGTGAAACTAGCGGCACAGATACGCAGTATTTT.

The V gene is TRBV5-1, the J gene TRBJ1-3; the D gene is possibly TRBD1 (6 bases). V lost 2 bases and J 0 bases, leaving 12 bases between the germline ends. Germline CDR1 is SGHRS and CDR2 is YFSETQ. This CDR3 comprises 16 residues. The CDR3 protein is CASSLWDIGSGNTIYF. CDR3 DNA: TGCGCCAGCAGCTTATGGGACATCGGCTCTGGAAACACCATATATTTT.

This clone occurred once. The chain carries TRBV4-1 and TRBJ1-2; the D is unclear. CDR1 is MGHRA and CDR2 is YSYEKL in the germline V gene. V lost 3 bases to trimming and J lost 4 bases, with 12 bases between them. This CDR3 spans 14 amino acids. CDR3 amino acids: CASSQEGIVYGYTF. The CDR3 DNA sequence: TGCGCCAGCAGCCAGGAAGGGATAGTCTATGGCTACACCTTC.

This rearrangement joins TRBV18 to TRBJ2-1, with 10 bases that match TRBD2. Trimming took 1 base from V and 7 from J; bases not matched to a gene: 10. This CDR3 comprises 17 residues. CDR1 is KGHSH, CDR2 LQKENI, per germline. The CDR3 coding sequence is TGTGCCAGCTCACCACTAGCGGGGGGCCCTGCTGTAAATGAGCAGTTCTTC. Translating gives CASSPLAGGPAVNEQFF.

The chain has TRBV5-1 and TRBJ1-1; D not resolved. The CDR3 is made up of 13 amino acids. The germline V gene encodes CDR1 SGHRS and CDR2 YFSETQ. The V and J ends lost 5 bases and 1 base respectively, with 9 bases between them. The CDR3: CASSNWGNTEAFF. CDR3 in DNA: TGCGCCAGCAGTAATTGGGGGAACACTGAAGCTTTCTTT.

The chain combines TRBV19 with TRBJ1-3; D gene unclear. The CDR3 is 12 residues long. The germline V gene has CDR1 LNHDA and CDR2 SQIVND (reference sequence). Trimming removed 8 bases at V and 0 bases at J, with 5 bases between. The CDR3 sequence: CASGSSGNTIYF. The CDR3, as DNA: TGTGCCAGTGGAAGCTCTGGAAACACCATATATTTT.